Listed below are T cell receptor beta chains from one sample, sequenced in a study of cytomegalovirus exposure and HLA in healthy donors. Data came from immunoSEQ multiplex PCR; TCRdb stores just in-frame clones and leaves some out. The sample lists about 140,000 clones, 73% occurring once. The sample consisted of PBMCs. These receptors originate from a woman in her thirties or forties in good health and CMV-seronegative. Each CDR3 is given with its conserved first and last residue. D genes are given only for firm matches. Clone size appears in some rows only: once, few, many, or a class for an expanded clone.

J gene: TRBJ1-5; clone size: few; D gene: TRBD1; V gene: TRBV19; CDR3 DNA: TGTGCCAGTAATAGTGGGACAGAGAATCAGCCCCAGCATTTT; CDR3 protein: CASNSGTENQPQHF
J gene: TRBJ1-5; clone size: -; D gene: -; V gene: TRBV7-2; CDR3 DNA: TGTGCCAGCAGCTCGGGGGGAGGGATTGACCAGCCCCAGCATTTT; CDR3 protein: CASSSGGGIDQPQHF
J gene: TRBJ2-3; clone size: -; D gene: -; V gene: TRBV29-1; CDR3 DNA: TGCAGCGTTGTGGAGGGCTCAGATACGCAGTATTTT; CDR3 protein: CSVVEGSDTQYF
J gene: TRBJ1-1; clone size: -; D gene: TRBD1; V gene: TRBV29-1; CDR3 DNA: TGCAGCGTTTCTACCGGGACAGGGGCCTCTGAAGCTTTCTTT; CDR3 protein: CSVSTGTGASEAFF
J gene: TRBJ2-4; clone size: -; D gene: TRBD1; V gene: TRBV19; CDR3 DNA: TGTGCCAGTAGTGTAGGACAGGGGGTCGACATTCAGTACTTC; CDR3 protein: CASSVGQGVDIQYF
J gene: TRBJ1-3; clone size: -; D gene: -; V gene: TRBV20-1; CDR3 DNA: TGCAGTGCTACTAGTGGAAACACCATATATTTT; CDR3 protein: CSATSGNTIYF
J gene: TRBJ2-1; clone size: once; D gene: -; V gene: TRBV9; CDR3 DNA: TGTGCCAGCAGCGAACAATCCTACAATGAGCAGTTCTTC; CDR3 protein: CASSEQSYNEQFF
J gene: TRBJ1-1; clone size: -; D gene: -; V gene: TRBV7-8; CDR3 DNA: TGTGCCAGCAGCTTACCCCTTAGGCGGGGGGTGAACACTGAAGCTTTCTTT; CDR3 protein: CASSLPLRRGVNTEAFF
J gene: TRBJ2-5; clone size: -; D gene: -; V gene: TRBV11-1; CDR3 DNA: TGTGCCAGCAGCTTAGGGCAGGTCCAAGAGACCCAGTACTTC; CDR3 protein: CASSLGQVQETQYF
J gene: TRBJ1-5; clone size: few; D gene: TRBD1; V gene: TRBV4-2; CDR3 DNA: TGTGCCAGCAGCCAAGAAGGACAGGGGGGCAATCAGCCCCAGCATTTT; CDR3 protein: CASSQEGQGGNQPQHF
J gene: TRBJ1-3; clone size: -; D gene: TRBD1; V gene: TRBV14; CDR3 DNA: TGTGCCAGCAGCCATTGGGGACAGGGAAACACCATATATTTT; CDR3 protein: CASSHWGQGNTIYF
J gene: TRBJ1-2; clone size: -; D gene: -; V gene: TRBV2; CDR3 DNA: TGTGCCAGCAGTGAACTTTCGCAGGATGGCTACACCTTC; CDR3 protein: CASSELSQDGYTF
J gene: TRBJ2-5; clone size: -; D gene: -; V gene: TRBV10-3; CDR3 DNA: TGTGCCATCAGTGAGAAAGACAGGGAGGAGGAGACCCAGTACTTC; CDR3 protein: CAISEKDREEETQYF
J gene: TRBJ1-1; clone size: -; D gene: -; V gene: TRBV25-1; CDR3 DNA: TGTGCCAGCAGTGCACAGGGGAACACTGAAGCTTTCTTT; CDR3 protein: CASSAQGNTEAFF
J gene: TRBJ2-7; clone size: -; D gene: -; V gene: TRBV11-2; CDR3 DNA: TGTGCCAGCAGTCCACTAGGGTACGAGCAGTACTTC; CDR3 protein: CASSPLGYEQYF
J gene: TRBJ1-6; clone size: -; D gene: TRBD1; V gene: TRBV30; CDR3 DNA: TGTGCCTGCCTCCGGGACAGTCTTTCACCCCTCCACTTT; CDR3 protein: CACLRDSLSPLHF
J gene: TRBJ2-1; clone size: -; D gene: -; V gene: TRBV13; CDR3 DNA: TGTGCCAGCAGCCCCCTCGCTAGGGGGGGAGTAAAACACAATGAGCAGTTCTTC; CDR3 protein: CASSPLARGGVKHNEQFF
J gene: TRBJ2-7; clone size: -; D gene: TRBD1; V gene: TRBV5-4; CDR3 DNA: TGTGCCAGCAGCTTGGACAGGGGCTCATCCTACGAGCAGTACTTC; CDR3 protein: CASSLDRGSSYEQYF
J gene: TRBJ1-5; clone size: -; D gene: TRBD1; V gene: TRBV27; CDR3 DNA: TGTGCCAGCAATCCGGGACAGGGACCTCGTCAGCCCCAGCATTTT; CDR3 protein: CASNPGQGPRQPQHF
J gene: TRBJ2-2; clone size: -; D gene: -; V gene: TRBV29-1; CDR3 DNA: TGCAGCGTTGGTCACAGGGAAGCCGGGGAGCTGTTTTTT; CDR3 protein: CSVGHREAGELFF
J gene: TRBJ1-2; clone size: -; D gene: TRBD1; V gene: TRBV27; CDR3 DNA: TGTGCCAGCAGCCGGTGGGGGACAGAGGTCGAGAATGGCTACACCTTC; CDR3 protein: CASSRWGTEVENGYTF
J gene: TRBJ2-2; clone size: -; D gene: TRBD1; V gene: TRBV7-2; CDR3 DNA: TGTGCCAGCAGCCTAGGGACAGGGGGCCCGAACACCGGGGAGCTGTTTTTT; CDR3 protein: CASSLGTGGPNTGELFF